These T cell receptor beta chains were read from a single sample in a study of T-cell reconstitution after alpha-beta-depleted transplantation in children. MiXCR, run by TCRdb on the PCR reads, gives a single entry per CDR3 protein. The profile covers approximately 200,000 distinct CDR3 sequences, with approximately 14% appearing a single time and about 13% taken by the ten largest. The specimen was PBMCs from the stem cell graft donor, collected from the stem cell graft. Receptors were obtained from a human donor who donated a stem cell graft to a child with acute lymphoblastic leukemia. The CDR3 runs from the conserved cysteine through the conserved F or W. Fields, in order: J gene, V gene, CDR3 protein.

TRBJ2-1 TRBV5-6 CASGPGTSGRVSYNEQFF
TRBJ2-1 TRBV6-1 CASSDRRTGEYEQFF
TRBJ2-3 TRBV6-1 CASSRGINRGADTQYF
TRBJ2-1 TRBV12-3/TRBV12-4 CASSPPGLARRGGFF
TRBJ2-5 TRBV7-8 CASSSSGQGSMLGQETQYF
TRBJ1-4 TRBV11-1 CASSSGQSSTNEKLFF
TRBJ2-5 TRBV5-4 CASSLGPREQETQYF
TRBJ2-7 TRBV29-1 CSAGVGVYEQYF
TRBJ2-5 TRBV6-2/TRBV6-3 CASSYLGLQAARSRETQYF
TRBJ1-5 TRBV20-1 CSASPGAGNQPQHF
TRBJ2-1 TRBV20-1 CSARAGGWGRGEQFF
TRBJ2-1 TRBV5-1 CASTDTNSYNEQFF
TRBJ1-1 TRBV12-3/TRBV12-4 CASSPSDRMNTEAFF
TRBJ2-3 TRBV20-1 CCASGLATLITDTQYF
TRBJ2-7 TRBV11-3 CASSPEAGLPYEQYF
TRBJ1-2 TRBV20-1 CSARWGEGYTF
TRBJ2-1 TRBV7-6 CASSQPGLAGNEQFF
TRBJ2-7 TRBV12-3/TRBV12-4 CASRGGASYEQYF
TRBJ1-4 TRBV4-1 CASSPDRGLEKLFF
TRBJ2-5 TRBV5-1 CASTATGQETQYF
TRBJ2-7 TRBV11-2 CASSSAHGVYIEQYF
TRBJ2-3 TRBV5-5 CASSPGGITDTQYF
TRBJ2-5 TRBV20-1 CSATRLAGASRETQYF
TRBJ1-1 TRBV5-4 CASSPSTGGNTEAFF
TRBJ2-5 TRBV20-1 CSGATGGGETQYF
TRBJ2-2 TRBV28 CASNQLADDTGELFF
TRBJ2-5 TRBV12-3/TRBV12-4 CASTGTAQETQYF
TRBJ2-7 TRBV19 CASSIARRSYEQYF
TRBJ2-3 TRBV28 CASRAGGDTQYF
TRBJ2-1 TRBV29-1 CSAAPYGGIRDEQFF
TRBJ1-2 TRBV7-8 CASSLEAGGGYTF
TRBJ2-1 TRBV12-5 CASGLVRLAGPYNEQFF
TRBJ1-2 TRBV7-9 CASSLQGRNYGYTF
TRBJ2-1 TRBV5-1 CASSPGLAGQGEQFF
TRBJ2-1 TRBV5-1 CASSLSTAALYNEQFF
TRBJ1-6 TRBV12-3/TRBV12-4 CASRAGTGKSPLHF
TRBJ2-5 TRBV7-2 CASSPYPDSIVQETQYF
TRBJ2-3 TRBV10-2 CAAKGWLAESYTDTQYF
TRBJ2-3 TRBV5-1 CASSADVLAGSTDTQYF
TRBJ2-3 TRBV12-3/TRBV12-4 CASSLTKGIGADTQYF
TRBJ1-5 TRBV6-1 CASRTGTGNQPQHF